The 7 T cell receptor beta chains listed next were all sequenced from one sample in a study of blood T cell repertoires in COVID-19. Profiled with immunoSEQ multiplex PCR; TCRdb holds only in-frame clones, not every one. Of roughly 110,000 clones in the sample, roughly two thirds are singletons; the top ten hold 0.9%. The sample comprised peripheral blood. The receptors here all came from a human donor with acute or convalescent COVID-19. The donor label of this sample is uncertain.

The V and J genes are TRBV7-2 and TRBJ2-4; 9 positions match TRBD2. Germline loops: CDR1 SGHTA, CDR2 FQGNSA. This CDR3 is 16 amino acids long. Unmatched junction bases numbered 5, after V lost 5 bases and J lost 0 bases. CDR3 sequence (DNA): TGTGCCAGCAGCCAACAGCGGGGGGTAGCCAAAAACATTCAGTACTTC. Amino acid sequence: CASSQQRGVAKNIQYF.

The genes are TRBV2 and TRBJ1-6; the D gene is possibly TRBD1 (5 bases). The CDR3 extends over 14 amino acids. The germline V gene encodes CDR1 SNHLY and CDR2 FYNNEI. Trimming cost V 3 bases and J 9 bases, with 12 bases left between them. The CDR3 reads CASSDETASSPLHF. As DNA, the CDR3 is TGTGCCAGCAGTGACGAGACAGCGAGTTCACCCCTCCACTTT.

The J gene is TRBJ1-1, the V gene TRBV5-1, with 8 bases aligning to TRBD1. Trimming cost V 4 bases and J 1 base; bases outside gene matches: 3. The CDR3 extends over 14 amino acids. Germline lookup yields CDR1 SGHRS and CDR2 YFSETQ. Here the CDR3 reads CASSGGQGNTEAFF. As DNA, the CDR3 is TGCGCCAGCAGCGGTGGACAGGGGAACACTGAAGCTTTCTTT.

The chain is built from TRBV2 and TRBJ2-3; D is possibly TRBD2 (5 bases). The CDR3 totals 14 residues. The V end lost 6 bases, the J end lost 2 bases, and 12 bases lay between the germline ends. CDR1 is SNHLY and CDR2 is FYNNEI in the germline V gene. The CDR3 region has the DNA TGTGCCAGCAGGGCACTAGGTTCCACAGATACGCAGTATTTT. It encodes CASRALGSTDTQYF.

The chain carries TRBV24-1 and TRBJ2-1; perhaps TRBD2 as D (6 bases). This CDR3 has 15 residues. Germline V gene lookup returns CDR1 KGHDR and CDR2 SFDVKD. V shed 3 bases and J shed 8 bases, with 16 bases lying between them. Here the CDR3 reads CATSDHGGSGYEQFF. The CDR3 DNA is TGTGCCACCAGTGATCACGGGGGATCGGGCTATGAGCAGTTCTTC.

The chain couples TRBV28 to TRBJ1-1; 10 nucleotides agree with TRBD1. V shed 4 bases and J 3 bases; nucleotides not matched to a gene: 5. The CDR3 loop spans 15 amino acids. Germline V gene lookup returns CDR1 MDHEN and CDR2 SYDVKM. The DNA for the CDR3 is TGTGCCAGCAGTTCCCCGGGACAGGGGTACACTGAAGCTTTCTTT. Translation gives CASSSPGQGYTEAFF. The full variable domain, with the rest looked up from reference TRBV28 and TRBJ1-1, is DVKVTQSSRYLVKRTGEKVFLECVQDMDHENMFWYRQDPGLGLRLIYFSYDVKMKEKGDIPEGYSVSREKKERFSLILESASTNQTSMYLCASSSPGQGYTEAFFGQGTRLTVV.

The rearrangement joins TRBV7-9 to TRBJ2-7, with D tentatively TRBD1 (6 bases). CDR3 length: 15 residues. Trimming shortened V by 2 bases and J by 4 bases, and 15 bases separated the two germline ends. CDR1 and CDR2 from the germline V gene are SEHNR and FQNEAQ (reference sequence). The DNA of the CDR3 is TGTGCCAGCAGCTTACAGTCAGGGGCAAGTTACGAGCAGTACTTC. Protein sequence: CASSLQSGASYEQYF.